This T cell receptor beta chain was sequenced during a study of T cell responses to AZD1222 COVID-19 vaccine. Study results and caveats: Unmutated variant regions are reportedly targeted by nearly half of spike-specific TCRs.

Samples with a second dose at about 4 or about 12 weeks were pooled together. The method was immunoSEQ multiplex PCR; TCRdb's version includes in-frame clones alone and lacks a portion of them. Here the sample spans roughly 120,000 clones, roughly 84% being singletons. To note about this clone: Its antigen is as yet unknown.

Trimming stripped 7 bases from V and 10 bases from J, with 19 bases between. Germline V gene data show CDR1 as MNHEY and CDR2 as SVGAGI. This CDR3 comprises 13 residues. This receptor was obtained from an adult who received the AZD1222 COVID-19 vaccine. The V call is TRBV6-5, the J call TRBJ1-1; no firm D call. The input for sequencing was peripheral blood, taken 28 days after the second AZD1222 dose. CDR3 nucleotides: TGTGCCAGCAATTCCCGCCGGAAAAATCGAGCTTTCTTT. Its translation: CASNSRRKNRAFF.